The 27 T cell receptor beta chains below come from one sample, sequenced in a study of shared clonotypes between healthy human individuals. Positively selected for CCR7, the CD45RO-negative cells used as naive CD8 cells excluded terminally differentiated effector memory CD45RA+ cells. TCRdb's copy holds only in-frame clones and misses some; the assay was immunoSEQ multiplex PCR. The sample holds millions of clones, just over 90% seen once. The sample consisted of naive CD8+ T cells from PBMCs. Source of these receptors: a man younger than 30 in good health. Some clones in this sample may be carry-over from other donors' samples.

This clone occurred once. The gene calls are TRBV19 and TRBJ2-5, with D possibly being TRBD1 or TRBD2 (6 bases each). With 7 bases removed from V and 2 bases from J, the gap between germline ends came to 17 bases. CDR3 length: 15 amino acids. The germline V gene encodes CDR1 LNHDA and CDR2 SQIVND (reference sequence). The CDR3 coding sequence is TGTGCCAGTAAAAGAGGGGGGTCCCTACAAGAGACCCAGTACTTC. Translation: CASKRGGSLQETQYF.

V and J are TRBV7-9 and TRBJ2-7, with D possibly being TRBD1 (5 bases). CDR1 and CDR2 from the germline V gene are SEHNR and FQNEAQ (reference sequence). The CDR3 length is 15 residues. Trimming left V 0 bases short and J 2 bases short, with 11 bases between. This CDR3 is CASSLAQGRAYEQYF. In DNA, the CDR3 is TGTGCCAGCAGCTTAGCCCAGGGTAGGGCCTACGAGCAGTACTTC.

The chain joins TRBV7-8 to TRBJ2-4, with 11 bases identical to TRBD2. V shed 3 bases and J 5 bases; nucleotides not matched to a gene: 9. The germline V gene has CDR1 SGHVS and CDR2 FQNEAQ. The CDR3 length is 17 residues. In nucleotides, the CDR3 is TGTGCCAGCAGCTTCGTCTCCGGGACTAGCGGAGAAAACATTCAGTACTTC. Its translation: CASSFVSGTSGENIQYF.

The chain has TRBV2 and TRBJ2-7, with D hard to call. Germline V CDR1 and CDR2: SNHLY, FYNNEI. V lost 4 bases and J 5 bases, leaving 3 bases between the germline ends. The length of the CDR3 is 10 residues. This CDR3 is CASSANEQYF. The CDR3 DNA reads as TGTGCCAGCAGTGCTAACGAGCAGTACTTC. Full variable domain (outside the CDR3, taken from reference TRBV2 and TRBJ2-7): EPEVTQTPSHQVTQMGQEVILRCVPISNHLYFYWYRQILGQKVEFLVSFYNNEISEKSEIFDDQFSVERPDGSNFTLKIRSTKLEDSAMYFCASSANEQYFGPGTRLTVT.

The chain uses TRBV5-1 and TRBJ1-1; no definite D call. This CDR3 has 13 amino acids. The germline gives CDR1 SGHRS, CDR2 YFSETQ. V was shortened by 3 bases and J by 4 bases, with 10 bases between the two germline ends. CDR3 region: CASSSRVGTEAFF. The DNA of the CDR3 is TGCGCCAGCAGCTCGCGGGTGGGCACTGAAGCTTTCTTT. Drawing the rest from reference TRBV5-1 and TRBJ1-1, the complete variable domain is KAGVTQTPRYLIKTRGQQVTLSCSPISGHRSVSWYQQTPGQGLQFLFEYFSETQRNKGNFPGRFSGRQFSNSRSEMNVSTLELGDSALYLCASSSRVGTEAFFGQGTRLTVV.

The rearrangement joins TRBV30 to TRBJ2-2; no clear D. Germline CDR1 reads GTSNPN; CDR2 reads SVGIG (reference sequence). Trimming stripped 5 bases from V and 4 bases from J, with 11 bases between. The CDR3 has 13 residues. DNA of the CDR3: TGTGCCTGGTTAAGGCTGATCACCGGGGAGCTGTTTTTT. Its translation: CAWLRLITGELFF.

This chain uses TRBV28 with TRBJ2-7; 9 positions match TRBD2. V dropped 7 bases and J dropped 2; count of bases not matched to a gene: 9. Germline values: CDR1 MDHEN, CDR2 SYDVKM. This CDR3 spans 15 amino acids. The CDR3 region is CASTHRPSGAYEQYF. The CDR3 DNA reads TGTGCCAGCACCCACCGTCCTAGCGGGGCCTACGAGCAGTACTTC.

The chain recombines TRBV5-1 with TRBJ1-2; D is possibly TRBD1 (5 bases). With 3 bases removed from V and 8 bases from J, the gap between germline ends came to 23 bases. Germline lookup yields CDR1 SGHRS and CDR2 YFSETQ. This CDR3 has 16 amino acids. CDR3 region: CASSWTSREVGEGYTF. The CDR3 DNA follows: TGCGCCAGCAGCTGGACGAGCAGGGAAGTGGGCGAAGGCTACACCTTC.

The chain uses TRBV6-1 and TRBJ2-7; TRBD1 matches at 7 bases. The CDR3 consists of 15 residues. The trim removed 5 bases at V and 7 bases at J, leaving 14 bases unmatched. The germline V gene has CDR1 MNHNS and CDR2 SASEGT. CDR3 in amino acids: CASSPRDSSLGEQYF. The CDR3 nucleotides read TGTGCCAGCAGTCCCCGGGACAGCTCTCTTGGGGAGCAGTACTTC.

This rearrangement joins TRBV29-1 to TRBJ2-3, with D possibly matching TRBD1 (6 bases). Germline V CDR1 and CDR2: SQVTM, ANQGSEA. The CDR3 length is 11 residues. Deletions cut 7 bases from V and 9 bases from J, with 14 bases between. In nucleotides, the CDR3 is TGCAGCGGAGAAGAAACAGGGACGCAGTATTTT. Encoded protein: CSGEETGTQYF.

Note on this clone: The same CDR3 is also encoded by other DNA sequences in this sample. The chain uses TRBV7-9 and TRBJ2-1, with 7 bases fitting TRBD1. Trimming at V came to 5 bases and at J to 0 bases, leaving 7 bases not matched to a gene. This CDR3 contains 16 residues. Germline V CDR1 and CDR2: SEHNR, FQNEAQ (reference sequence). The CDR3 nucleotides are TGTGCCAGCAGCCATCTAGGGGGCAGCTCCTACAATGAGCAGTTCTTC. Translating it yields CASSHLGGSSYNEQFF.

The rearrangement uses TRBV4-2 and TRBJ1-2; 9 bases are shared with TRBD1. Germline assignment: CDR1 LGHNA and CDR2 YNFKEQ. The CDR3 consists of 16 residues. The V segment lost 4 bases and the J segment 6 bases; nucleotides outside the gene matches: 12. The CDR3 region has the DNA TGTGCCAGCAGCCCATTCTTGGGGACAGGGTACGATGGCTACACCTTC. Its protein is CASSPFLGTGYDGYTF.

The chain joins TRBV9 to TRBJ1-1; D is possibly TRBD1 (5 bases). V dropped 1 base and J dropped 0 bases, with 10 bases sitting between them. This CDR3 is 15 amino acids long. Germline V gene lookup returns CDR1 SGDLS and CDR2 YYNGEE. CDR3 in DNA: TGTGCCAGCAGCGTATTGGGGGAGATGAACACTGAAGCTTTCTTT. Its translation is CASSVLGEMNTEAFF.

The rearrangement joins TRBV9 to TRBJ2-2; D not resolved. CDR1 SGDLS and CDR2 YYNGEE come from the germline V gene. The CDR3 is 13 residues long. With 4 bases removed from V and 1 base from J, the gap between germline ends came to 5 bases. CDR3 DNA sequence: TGTGCCAGCAGCCTGGGGAACACCGGGGAGCTGTTTTTT. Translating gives CASSLGNTGELFF. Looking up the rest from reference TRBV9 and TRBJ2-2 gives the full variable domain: DSGVTQTPKHLITATGQRVTLRCSPRSGDLSVYWYQQSLDQGLQFLIQYYNGEERAKGNILERFSAQQFPDLHSELNLSSLELGDSALYFCASSLGNTGELFFGEGSRLTVL.

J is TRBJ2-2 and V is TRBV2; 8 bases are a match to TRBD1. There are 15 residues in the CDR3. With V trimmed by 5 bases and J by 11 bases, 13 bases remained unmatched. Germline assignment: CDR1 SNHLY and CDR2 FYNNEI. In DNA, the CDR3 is TGTGCCAGCAGTCCTAGGAGGACAGGGTATATCGAGCTGTTTTTT. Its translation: CASSPRRTGYIELFF.

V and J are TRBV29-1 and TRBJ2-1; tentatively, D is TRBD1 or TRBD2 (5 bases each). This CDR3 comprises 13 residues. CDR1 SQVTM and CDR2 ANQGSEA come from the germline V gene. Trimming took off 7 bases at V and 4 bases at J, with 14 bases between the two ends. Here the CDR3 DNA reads TGCAGCGCCGAGGGGTCGGGATACAATGAGCAGTTCTTC. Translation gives CSAEGSGYNEQFF.

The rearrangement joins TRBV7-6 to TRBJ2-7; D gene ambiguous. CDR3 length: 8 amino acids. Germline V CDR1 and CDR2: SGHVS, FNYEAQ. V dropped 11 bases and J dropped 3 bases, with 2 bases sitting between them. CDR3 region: CAHYEQYF. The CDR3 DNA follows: TGTGCCCACTACGAGCAGTACTTC.

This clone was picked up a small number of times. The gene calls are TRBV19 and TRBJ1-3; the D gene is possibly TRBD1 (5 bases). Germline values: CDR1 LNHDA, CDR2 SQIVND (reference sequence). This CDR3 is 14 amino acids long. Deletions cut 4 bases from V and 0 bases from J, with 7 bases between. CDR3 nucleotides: TGTGCCAGTAGTACAGGGAGCTCTGGAAACACCATATATTTT. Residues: CASSTGSSGNTIYF.

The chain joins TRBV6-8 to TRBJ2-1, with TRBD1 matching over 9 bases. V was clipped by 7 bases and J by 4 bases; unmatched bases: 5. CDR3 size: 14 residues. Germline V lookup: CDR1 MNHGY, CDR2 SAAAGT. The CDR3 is CASTRDRGYNEQFF. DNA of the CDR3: TGTGCCAGCACCCGCGACAGGGGGTACAATGAGCAGTTCTTC.

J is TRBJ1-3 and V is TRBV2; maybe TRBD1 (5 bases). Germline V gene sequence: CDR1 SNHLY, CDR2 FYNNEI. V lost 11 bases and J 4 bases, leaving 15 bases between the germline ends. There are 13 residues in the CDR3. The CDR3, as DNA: TGTGCCGGGACCCGTAAAAACGGAAACACCATATATTTT. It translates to CAGTRKNGNTIYF.

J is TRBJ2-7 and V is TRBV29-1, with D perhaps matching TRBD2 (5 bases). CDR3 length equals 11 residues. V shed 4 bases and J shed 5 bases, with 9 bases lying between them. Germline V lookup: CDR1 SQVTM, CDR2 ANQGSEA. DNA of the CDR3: TGCAGCGTTGTAGGAGGAAACGAGCAGTACTTC. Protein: CSVVGGNEQYF.

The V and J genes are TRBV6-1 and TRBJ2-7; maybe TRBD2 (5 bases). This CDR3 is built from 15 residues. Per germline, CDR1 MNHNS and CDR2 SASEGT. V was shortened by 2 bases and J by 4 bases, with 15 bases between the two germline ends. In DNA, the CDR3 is TGTGCCAGCAGTGAAACGGAATTAGCGCCTTACGAGCAGTACTTC. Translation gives CASSETELAPYEQYF.

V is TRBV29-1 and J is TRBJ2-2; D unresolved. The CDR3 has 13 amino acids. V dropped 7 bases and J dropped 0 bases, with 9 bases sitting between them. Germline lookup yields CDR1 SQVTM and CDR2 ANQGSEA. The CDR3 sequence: CSAALPNTGELFF. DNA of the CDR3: TGCAGCGCGGCTTTGCCGAACACCGGGGAGCTGTTTTTT.

Written as DNA, the CDR3 is TGCGCCAGCAGCCAGTCCGGGACTAGCGGGACCACCTACGAGCAGTACTTC. As protein: CASSQSGTSGTTYEQYF. V and J are TRBV4-1 and TRBJ2-7, with 13 bases lining up with TRBD2. V lost 3 bases to trimming and J lost 2 bases; unmatched junction nucleotides: 7. This CDR3 spans 17 amino acids. Germline CDR1 is MGHRA and CDR2 is YSYEKL.

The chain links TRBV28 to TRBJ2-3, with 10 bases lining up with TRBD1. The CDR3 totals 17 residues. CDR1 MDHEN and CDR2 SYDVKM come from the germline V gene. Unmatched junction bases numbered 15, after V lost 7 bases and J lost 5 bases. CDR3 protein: CASTYLGGQGEGDTQYF. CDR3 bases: TGTGCCAGCACCTACTTGGGAGGACAGGGGGAGGGAGATACGCAGTATTTT.

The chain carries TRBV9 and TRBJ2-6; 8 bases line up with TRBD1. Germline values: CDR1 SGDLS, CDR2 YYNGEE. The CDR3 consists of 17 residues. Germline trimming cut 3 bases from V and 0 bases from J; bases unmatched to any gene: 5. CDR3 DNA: TGTGCCAGCAGCGCCGCAGGGGGCAACTCTGGGGCCAACGTCCTGACTTTC. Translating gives CASSAAGGNSGANVLTF.

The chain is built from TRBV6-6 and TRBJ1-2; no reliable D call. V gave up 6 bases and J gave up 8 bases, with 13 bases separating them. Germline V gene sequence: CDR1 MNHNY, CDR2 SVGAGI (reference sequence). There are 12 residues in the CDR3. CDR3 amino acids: CASRLGDRGYTF. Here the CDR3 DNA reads TGTGCCAGCAGACTCGGGGATCGCGGCTACACCTTC.